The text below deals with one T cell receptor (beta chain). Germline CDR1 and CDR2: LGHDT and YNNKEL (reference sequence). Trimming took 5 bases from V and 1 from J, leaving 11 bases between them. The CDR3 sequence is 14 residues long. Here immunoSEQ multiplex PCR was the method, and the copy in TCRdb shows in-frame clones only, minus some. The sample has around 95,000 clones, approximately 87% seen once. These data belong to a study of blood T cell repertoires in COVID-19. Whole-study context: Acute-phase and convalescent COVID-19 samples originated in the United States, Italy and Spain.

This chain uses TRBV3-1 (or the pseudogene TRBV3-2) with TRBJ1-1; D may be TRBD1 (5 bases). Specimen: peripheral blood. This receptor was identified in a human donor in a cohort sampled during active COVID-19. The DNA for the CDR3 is TGTGCCAGCAGCTATACAGGACAGAACACTGAAGCTTTCTTT. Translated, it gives CASSYTGQNTEAFF.